This T cell receptor beta chain was recovered during a study of shared clonotypes between healthy human individuals. Splitting the CD4+ cells yielded a CD45RA+ naive subset and a CD45RA-negative memory subset. With 0 bases removed from V and 3 bases from J, the gap between germline ends came to 12 bases. The CDR3 consists of 15 residues. Germline-derived CDR1 and CDR2 are SGHAT and FQNNGV. The authors distributed each subset's genomic DNA evenly over several immunoSEQ plates. Only in-frame clones appear in the TCRdb table, and some are missing; sequencing was by immunoSEQ multiplex PCR. The top ten hold about 0.13% of the sample, which has 2 million to 2.5 million clones, over 85% seen once.

This TCR was recovered from a man aged 18 to 30 in good health. The V gene is TRBV11-2, the J gene TRBJ2-7, with D possibly being TRBD2 (5 bases). Sequenced material: naive CD4+ T cells sorted from blood. Subset indicated: CD45RA+ positively selected. Written as DNA, the CDR3 is TGTGCCAGCAGCTTAGACCTGCCAGGACTCTACGAGCAGTACTTC. This encodes CASSLDLPGLYEQYF.